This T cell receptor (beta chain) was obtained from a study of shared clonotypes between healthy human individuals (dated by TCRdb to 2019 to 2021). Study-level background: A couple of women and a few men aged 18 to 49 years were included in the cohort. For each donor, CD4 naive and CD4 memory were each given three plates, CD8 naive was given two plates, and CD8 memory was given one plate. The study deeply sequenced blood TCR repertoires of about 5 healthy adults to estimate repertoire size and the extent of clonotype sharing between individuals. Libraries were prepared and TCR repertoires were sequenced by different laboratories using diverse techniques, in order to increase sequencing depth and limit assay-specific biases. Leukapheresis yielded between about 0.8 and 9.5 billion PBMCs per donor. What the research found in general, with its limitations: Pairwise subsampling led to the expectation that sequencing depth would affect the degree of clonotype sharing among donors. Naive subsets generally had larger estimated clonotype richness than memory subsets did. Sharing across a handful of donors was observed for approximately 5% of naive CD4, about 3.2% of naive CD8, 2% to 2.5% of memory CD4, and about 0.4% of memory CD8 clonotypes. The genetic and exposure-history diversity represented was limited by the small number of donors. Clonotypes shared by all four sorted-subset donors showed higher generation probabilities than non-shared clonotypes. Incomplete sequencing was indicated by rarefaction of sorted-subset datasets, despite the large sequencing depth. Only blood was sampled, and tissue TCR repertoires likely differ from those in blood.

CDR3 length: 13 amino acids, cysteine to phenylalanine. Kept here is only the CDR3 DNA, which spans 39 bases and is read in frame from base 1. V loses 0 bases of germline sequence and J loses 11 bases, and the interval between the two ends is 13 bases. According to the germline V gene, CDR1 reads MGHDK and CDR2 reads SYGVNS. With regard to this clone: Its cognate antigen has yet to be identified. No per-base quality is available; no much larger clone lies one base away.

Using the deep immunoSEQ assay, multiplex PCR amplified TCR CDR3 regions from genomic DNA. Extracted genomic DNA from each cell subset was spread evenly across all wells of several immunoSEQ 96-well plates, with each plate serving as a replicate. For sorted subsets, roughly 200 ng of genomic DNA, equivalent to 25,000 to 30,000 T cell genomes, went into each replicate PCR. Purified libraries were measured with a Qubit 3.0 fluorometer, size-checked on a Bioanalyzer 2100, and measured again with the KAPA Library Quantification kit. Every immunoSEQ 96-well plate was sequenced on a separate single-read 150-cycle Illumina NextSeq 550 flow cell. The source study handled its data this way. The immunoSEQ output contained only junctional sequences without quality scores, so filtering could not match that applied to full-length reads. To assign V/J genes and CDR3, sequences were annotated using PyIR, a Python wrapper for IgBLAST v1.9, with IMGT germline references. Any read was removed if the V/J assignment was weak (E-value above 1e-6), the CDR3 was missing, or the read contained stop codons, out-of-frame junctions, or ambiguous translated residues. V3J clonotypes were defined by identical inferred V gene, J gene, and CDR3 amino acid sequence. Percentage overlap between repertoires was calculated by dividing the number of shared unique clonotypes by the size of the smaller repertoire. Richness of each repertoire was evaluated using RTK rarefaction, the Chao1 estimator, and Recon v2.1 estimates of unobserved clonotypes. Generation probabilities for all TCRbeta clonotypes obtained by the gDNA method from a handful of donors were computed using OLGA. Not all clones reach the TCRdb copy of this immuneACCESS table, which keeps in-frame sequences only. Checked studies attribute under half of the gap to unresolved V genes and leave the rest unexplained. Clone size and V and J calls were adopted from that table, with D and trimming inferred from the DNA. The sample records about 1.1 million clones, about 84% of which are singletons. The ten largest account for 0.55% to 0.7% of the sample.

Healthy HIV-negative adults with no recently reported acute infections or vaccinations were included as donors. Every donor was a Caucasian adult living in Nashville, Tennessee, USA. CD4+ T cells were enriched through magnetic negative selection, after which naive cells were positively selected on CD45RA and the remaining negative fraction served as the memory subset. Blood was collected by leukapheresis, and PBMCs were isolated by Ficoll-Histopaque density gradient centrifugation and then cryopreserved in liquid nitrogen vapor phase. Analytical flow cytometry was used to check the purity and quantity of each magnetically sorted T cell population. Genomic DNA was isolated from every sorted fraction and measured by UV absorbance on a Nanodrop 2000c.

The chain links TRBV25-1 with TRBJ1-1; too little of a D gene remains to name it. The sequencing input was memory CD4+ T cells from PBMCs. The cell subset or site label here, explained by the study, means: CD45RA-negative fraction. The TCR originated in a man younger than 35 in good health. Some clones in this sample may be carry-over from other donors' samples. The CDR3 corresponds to CASSEYSRATAFF. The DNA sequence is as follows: TGTGCCAGCAGTGAATACTCAAGGGCTACGGCTTTCTTT.